This is a list of T cell receptor beta chains from one sample in a study of early T cells in non-severe SARS-CoV-2 infection. TCRdb itself ran the 5' RACE reads through MiXCR, one entry per CDR3 protein. The top ten clones hold 1.3% of a sample with tens of thousands of distinct CDR3 sequences, approximately 13% of them seen once. The material sequenced was whole blood. The receptors were gathered from an adult who was a healthcare worker with PCR-confirmed SARS-CoV-2 infection or an uninfected control (not recorded which). The CDR3 runs from the conserved cysteine through the conserved F or W. The order of the fields is clone size, J gene, V gene, D gene, CDR3 DNA, CDR3 protein. D genes are given only for firm matches. Some rows have no size entry. The others give once, few or many, or a class for an expanded clone.

>many|TRBJ2-3|TRBV7-9|.
TGTGCCAGCAGCTACCAGGGAGCCACAGATACGCAGTATTTT
CASSYQGATDTQYF
>many|TRBJ1-1|TRBV12-3/TRBV12-4|.
TGTGCCAGCATCCCGACAACGAACACTGAAGCTTTCTTT
CASIPTTNTEAFF
>many|TRBJ2-2|TRBV28|.
TGTGCCAGCAGTTTATTTCCGGGACAGAACACCGGGGAGCTGTTTTTT
CASSLFPGQNTGELFF
>many|TRBJ2-1|TRBV20-1|TRBD2
TGCAGTGGCATAGCGGGAGGCATTAATGAGCAGTTCTTC
CSGIAGGINEQFF
>.|TRBJ2-7|TRBV10-3|.
TGTGCCATCACCCCTGGTAGCTACGAGCAGTACTTC
CAITPGSYEQYF
>many|TRBJ2-3|TRBV7-9|.
TGTGCCACCCTACGGGCCGGCGAAGATACGCAGTATTTT
CATLRAGEDTQYF
>many|TRBJ1-4|TRBV7-6|.
TGTGCCAGCAGCACGTCAGGGGCCCTGGGAGAAAAACTGTTTTTT
CASSTSGALGEKLFF
>.|TRBJ2-7|TRBV29-1|TRBD1
TGCAGCGTTGGGACAGGGACATCCTACGAGCAGTACTTC
CSVGTGTSYEQYF
>many|TRBJ2-1|TRBV4-2|TRBD1
TGTGCCAGCAGCCAAGCAACGGGACAGGGCTATGAGCAGTTCTTC
CASSQATGQGYEQFF
>many|TRBJ2-7|TRBV28|TRBD2
TGTGCCACCGCTAAACTAGCGGGTCACTACGAGCAGTACTTC
CATAKLAGHYEQYF
>many|TRBJ1-6|TRBV2|.
TGTGCCAGCAGTGGACAAGTTGGCTCCCGGGGTTCACCCCTCCACTTT
CASSGQVGSRGSPLHF
>many|TRBJ2-3|TRBV13|TRBD2
TGTGCCAGCAATGGGCCTAGCGGGGGAATCGGCACAGATACGCAGTATTTT
CASNGPSGGIGTDTQYF
>many|TRBJ2-2|TRBV10-3|.
TGTGCCATCAGTGAGTCTGAAGGGGACGCCGGGGAGCTGTTTTTT
CAISESEGDAGELFF
>.|TRBJ2-1|TRBV10-3|.
TGTGCCATCAGTGAGTCAGGGAGTCAGGAGCAGTTCTTC
CAISESGSQEQFF
>.|TRBJ2-1|TRBV20-1|TRBD1
TGCAGTGCTCGTACCGGGACAGGGGGCGATGAGCAGTTCTTC
CSARTGTGGDEQFF
>many|TRBJ1-4|TRBV19|.
TGTGCCAGTAGTGTCATCGCAACTAATGAAAAACTGTTTTTT
CASSVIATNEKLFF
>many|TRBJ2-5|TRBV4-2|.
TGTGCCAGCAGCCAAGCGCTGGGGGAAGAGACCCAGTACTTC
CASSQALGEETQYF
>.|TRBJ2-3|TRBV28|.
TGTGCCAGCAGTCCCAGAACAGATACGCAGTATTTT
CASSPRTDTQYF
>many|TRBJ2-3|TRBV5-1|.
TGCGCCAGCAGCTTGGATGGAGGACGGGCTAGCACAGATACGCAGTATTTT
CASSLDGGRASTDTQYF
>medium-sized|TRBJ2-3|TRBV6-2/TRBV6-3|TRBD2
TGTGCCAGCACCGGACTAGCTAGCACAGATACGCAGTATTTT
CASTGLASTDTQYF
>many|TRBJ1-6|TRBV20-1|.
TGCAGTGCGCCCCTAGGGGGTATAGAGAATTCACCCCTCCACTTT
CSAPLGGIENSPLHF
>many|TRBJ2-1|TRBV11-2|TRBD2
TGTGCCAGCAGCTTATCGGGACTAGCGGGAGATGAGCAGTTCTTC
CASSLSGLAGDEQFF
>many|TRBJ2-5|TRBV7-7|TRBD1
TGTGCCAGCAGCTCCATAACAGGGGAGGAGACCCAGTACTTC
CASSSITGEETQYF
>.|TRBJ2-7|TRBV29-1|.
TGCAGCGTTGGGTTTGACAGCTACGGGCAGTACTTC
CSVGFDSYGQYF
>many|TRBJ2-2|TRBV20-1|.
TGCAGTGCTAGCCTTAGAGAGCGGGTCTTCCCCGGGGAGCTGTTTTTT
CSASLRERVFPGELFF
>many|TRBJ1-2|TRBV10-3|.
TGTGCCATCAGTGAGTCAACAGGATACTATGGCTACACCTTC
CAISESTGYYGYTF
>many|TRBJ2-7|TRBV5-4|TRBD2
TGTGCCAGCAGCTTAGAGCGGGGGTTCCGCGAGCAGTACTTC
CASSLERGFREQYF
>many|TRBJ2-1|TRBV5-6|TRBD1
TGTGCCAGCAGCTTGTGGGACAGGGAACATGAGCAGTTCTTC
CASSLWDREHEQFF
>many|TRBJ2-1|TRBV4-3|.
TGCGCCAGCAGCCAAGATTCCGTTGGGGGAGGCGACTCCTACAATGAGCAGTTCTTC
CASSQDSVGGGDSYNEQFF
>few|TRBJ1-1|TRBV12-3/TRBV12-4|.
TGTGCCAGCAGAAATACTTTTACGGGGCCTAACACTGAAGCTTTCTTT
CASRNTFTGPNTEAFF
>many|TRBJ2-1|TRBV24-1|.
TGTGCCACCAGTGATCCGGGAAACAATGAGCAGTTCTTC
CATSDPGNNEQFF
>many|TRBJ1-4|TRBV11-2|.
TGTGCCAGCAGCTTCCCCCTTCAGGGGCCGGCGAAGGAAAAACTGTTTTTT
CASSFPLQGPAKEKLFF
>many|TRBJ1-4|TRBV27|.
TGTGCCAGCAGTTCTTGGACAGCTAGGGATAATGAAAAACTGTTTTTT
CASSSWTARDNEKLFF
>.|TRBJ1-5|TRBV10-3|.
TGTGCCACGGCAGGGGAAACAAGCAATCAGCCCCAGCATTTT
CATAGETSNQPQHF
>many|TRBJ1-2|TRBV7-2|.
TGTGCCAGCAGCTTAGACAGGAGTTATGGCTACACCTTC
CASSLDRSYGYTF
>many|TRBJ2-1|TRBV10-3|TRBD2
TGTGCCATCAGCAAGACTAGCGGGAGTGGGGATGAGCAGTTCTTC
CAISKTSGSGDEQFF
>.|TRBJ2-3|TRBV6-1|.
TGTGCCACCCAGCGGGCAGATACGCAGTATTTT
CATQRADTQYF
>many|TRBJ1-1|TRBV6-6|.
TGTGCCAGCAGTTACTCCGAGGACAGGAACACTGAAGCTTTCTTT
CASSYSEDRNTEAFF
>many|TRBJ2-3|TRBV13|.
TGTGCCAGCAGCTTAGATGAGGGCAGGGTCACAGATACGCAGTATTTT
CASSLDEGRVTDTQYF
>many|TRBJ1-1|TRBV20-1|.
TGCAGTGCTAGTGGTTCCATGTCTTTGAAGATCACTGAAGCTTTCTTT
CSASGSMSLKITEAFF
>few|TRBJ2-2|TRBV29-1|.
TGCAGCGTCGGCGGGGGCCCCCCCACCGGGGAGCTGTTTTTT
CSVGGGPPTGELFF
>many|TRBJ2-4|TRBV20-1|TRBD2
TGCAGTGCTAGGATGACTAGCGGACAAGACATTCAGTACTTC
CSARMTSGQDIQYF
>many|TRBJ2-5|TRBV7-9|.
TGTGCCAGCAGCTTAGAGGAGTTGGAGACCCAGTACTTC
CASSLEELETQYF
>many|TRBJ2-1|TRBV6-2/TRBV6-3|.
TGTGCCAGCAGTTACCCCCCGGAGGGGCATGAGCAGTTCTTC
CASSYPPEGHEQFF
>many|TRBJ2-7|TRBV27|TRBD1
TGTGCCAGCAGTTTAGTTGCGCAGGGGGTGGGTGAGCAGTACTTC
CASSLVAQGVGEQYF
>many|TRBJ2-7|TRBV11-2|.
TGTGCCAGCAGAGGACTGCGGCATGGGTACGAGCAGTACTTC
CASRGLRHGYEQYF
>many|TRBJ2-3|TRBV4-3|.
TGCGCCAGCAGCCGAGAGAACAGGGTGACGACAGATACGCAGTATTTT
CASSRENRVTTDTQYF
>many|TRBJ1-1|TRBV12-3/TRBV12-4|TRBD1
TGTGCCAGCAGGACAGGGTTACAGAACACTGAAGCTTTCTTT
CASRTGLQNTEAFF
>many|TRBJ2-4|TRBV29-1|TRBD1
TGCAGCGTTGAAGGACATAGATTTGGACAGGGAAGGATTCAGTACTTC
CSVEGHRFGQGRIQYF
>many|TRBJ1-2|TRBV5-1|.
TGCGCCAGCAGCTTGGCCGGCACGTCATTCGGCTATGGCTACACCTTC
CASSLAGTSFGYGYTF
>.|TRBJ1-3|TRBV29-1|.
TGCAGCGTTGTAACAGAAGGAAACACCATATATTTT
CSVVTEGNTIYF
>many|TRBJ2-7|TRBV29-1|TRBD1
TGCAGCGTTAGGACAGGGGGCAGCTACGAGCAGTACTTC
CSVRTGGSYEQYF
>.|TRBJ2-3|TRBV9|.
TGTGCCAGCAGCGCCGGGGGGCACAGCACAGATACGCAGTATTTT
CASSAGGHSTDTQYF
>.|TRBJ2-3|TRBV12-3/TRBV12-4|TRBD1
TGTGCCAGCAGACCCCCCGAGGGACAGCGCACAGATACGCAGTATTTT
CASRPPEGQRTDTQYF
>many|TRBJ1-6|TRBV12-3/TRBV12-4|.
TGTGCCAGCAGTTTAGGAAATTCACCCCTCCACTTT
CASSLGNSPLHF
>.|TRBJ2-1|TRBV5-5|TRBD1
TGTGCCAGCAGCTTGGGACAGGGGGAGCAGTTCTTC
CASSLGQGEQFF
>many|TRBJ1-6|TRBV19|.
TGTGCCAGTAGCCCCCGGGGGGCCTATAATTCACCCCTCCACTTT
CASSPRGAYNSPLHF
>many|TRBJ2-6|TRBV7-9|TRBD2
TGTGCCAGCAGCTCCGGACTAGCGGGATATTCTGGGGCCAACGTCCTGACTTTC
CASSSGLAGYSGANVLTF
>many|TRBJ1-4|TRBV7-9|.
TGTGCCAGCAGCTCCACCCGGCAGAATGAAAAACTGTTTTTT
CASSSTRQNEKLFF